The clone carrying this T cell receptor (beta chain) appeared a few times. Its cognate antigen is unknown. This entry comes from a study of CD8 T cells in ankylosing spondylitis. Study-wide results and caveats: Significant enrichment of disease-linked clones was reportedly seen in matched ankylosing spondylitis synovial fluid. Characteristic, it appeared, of ankylosing spondylitis blood was a TCR beta motif of fewer than 10 highly homologous variants.

One entry per CDR3 protein, called by TCRdb with MiXCR from the 5' RACE reads. The sample holds 150,000 to 200,000 distinct CDR3 sequences, 15% to 20% seen once. CDR1 is SGHRS, CDR2 YFSETQ, per germline. The trim removed 0 bases at V and 3 bases at J, leaving 1 base unmatched. This CDR3 contains 14 residues. This sequence joins TRBV5-1 and TRBJ2-7; 9 positions agree with TRBD2. The source material was blood, either unsorted or a sorted T cell fraction (not recorded which). The origin of this receptor is a male donor with ankylosing spondylitis or in good health (not recorded which). The CDR3, as DNA: TGCGCCAGCAGCTTGGGACTAGCGGACTACGAGCAGTACTTC. Translating gives CASSLGLADYEQYF.